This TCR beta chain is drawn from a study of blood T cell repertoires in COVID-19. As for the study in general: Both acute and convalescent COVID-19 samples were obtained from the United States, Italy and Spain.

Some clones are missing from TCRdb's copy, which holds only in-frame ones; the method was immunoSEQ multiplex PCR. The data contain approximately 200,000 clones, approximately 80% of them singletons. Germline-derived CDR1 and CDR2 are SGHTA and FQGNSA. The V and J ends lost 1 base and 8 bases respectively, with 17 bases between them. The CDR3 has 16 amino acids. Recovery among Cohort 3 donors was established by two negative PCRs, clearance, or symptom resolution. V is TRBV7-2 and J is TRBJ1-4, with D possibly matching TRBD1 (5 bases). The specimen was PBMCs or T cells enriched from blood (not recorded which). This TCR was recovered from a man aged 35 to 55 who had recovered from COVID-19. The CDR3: CASSLGGLGIREKLFF. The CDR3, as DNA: TGTGCCAGCAGCTTAGGGGGCCTGGGGATTCGAGAAAAACTGTTTTTT.